These 6 T cell receptor beta chains were sequenced from one sample in a study of T cell responses to AZD1222 COVID-19 vaccine. Data came from immunoSEQ multiplex PCR; TCRdb stores just in-frame clones and leaves some out. The profile shows about 160,000 clones, roughly 90% of them singletons. The sample in question was peripheral blood, obtained on day 0 of AZD1222 vaccination. These receptors all come from an adult in good health.

The rearrangement links TRBV6-1 to TRBJ2-5; a possible D gene is TRBD1 (5 bases). The CDR3 extends over 16 amino acids. V lost 3 bases to trimming and J lost 7 bases, with 21 bases between them. Germline V CDR1 and CDR2: MNHNS, SASEGT. CDR3 coding DNA: TGTGCCAGCAGTGAGGGTCCCAGCAGGGTATTGGGGACCCAGTACTTC. This translates into CASSEGPSRVLGTQYF.

The rearrangement joins TRBV18 to TRBJ2-1, with a possible D match to TRBD2 (6 bases). V lost 0 bases and J lost 7, with 10 bases in between. Germline-derived CDR1 and CDR2 are KGHSH and LQKENI. This CDR3 contains 14 residues. The CDR3 DNA reads TGTGCCAGCTCACCACCGGGCGCGGGGAATGAGCAGTTCTTC. The encoded protein is CASSPPGAGNEQFF. Drawing the rest from reference TRBV18 and TRBJ2-1, the complete variable domain is NAGVMQNPRHLVRRRGQEARLRCSPMKGHSHVYWYRQLPEEGLKFMVYLQKENIIDESGMPKERFSAEFPKEGPSILRIQQVVRGDSAAYFCASSPPGAGNEQFFGPGTRLTVL.

Comments on this clone: An end of the junction does not agree with germline; a read error may underlie this. J is TRBJ2-7 and V is TRBV20-1; TRBD2 agrees at 14 bases. This CDR3 has 15 amino acids. The germline V gene encodes CDR1 DFQATT and CDR2 SNEGSKA (reference sequence). This CDR3 reads CSASSGLAGGLPPNF. CDR3 in DNA: TGCAGTGCTAGTAGTGGACTAGCGGGAGGCCTGCCACCAAACTTC.

The V and J genes are TRBV28 and TRBJ1-5; 9 bases map to TRBD1. The CDR3 totals 15 residues. In germline, CDR1 is MDHEN, CDR2 SYDVKM. Losses at the gene ends were 6 bases for V and 1 base for J; bases not matched to a gene: 4. The CDR3, as DNA: TGTGCCAGCAGGTCGGGACAGGGAAGCAATCAGCCCCAGCATTTT. This translates into CASRSGQGSNQPQHF.

The rearrangement links TRBV6-5 to TRBJ1-2; 8 bases are a match to TRBD1. The V gene's germline CDR1 is MNHEY and CDR2 SVGAGI. This CDR3 region has 15 residues. J gave up 0 bases and V 8 bases, and 8 bases lay outside the gene matches. The CDR3 loop reads CASYTSTGANYGYTF. CDR3 nucleotide sequence: TGTGCCAGCTATACTTCGACAGGGGCTAACTATGGCTACACCTTC.

The chain is built from TRBV5-1 and TRBJ2-3; D not certain. The CDR3 is made up of 15 amino acids. The ends were cut back, 1 base at V and 3 bases at J, with 12 bases in the middle. Germline V gene lookup returns CDR1 SGHRS and CDR2 YFSETQ. The CDR3: CASSLQASRTDTQYF. CDR3 bases: TGCGCCAGCAGCTTGCAGGCTTCACGGACAGATACGCAGTATTTT. Supplemented by reference TRBV5-1 and TRBJ2-3, the full variable domain reads KAGVTQTPRYLIKTRGQQVTLSCSPISGHRSVSWYQQTPGQGLQFLFEYFSETQRNKGNFPGRFSGRQFSNSRSEMNVSTLELGDSALYLCASSLQASRTDTQYFGPGTRLTVL.